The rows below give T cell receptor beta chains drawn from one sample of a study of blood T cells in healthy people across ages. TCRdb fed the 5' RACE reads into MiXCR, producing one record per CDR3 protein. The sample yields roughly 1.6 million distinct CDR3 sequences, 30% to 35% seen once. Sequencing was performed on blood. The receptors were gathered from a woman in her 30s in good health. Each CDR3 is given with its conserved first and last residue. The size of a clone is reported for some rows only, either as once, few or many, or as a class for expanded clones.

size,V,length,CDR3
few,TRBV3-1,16,CASSPVGRVPYNEQFF
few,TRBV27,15,CASSPTVRGGTEAFF
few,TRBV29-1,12,CSVSRMNTEAFF
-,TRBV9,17,CASSGGQGDSGANVLTF
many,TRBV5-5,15,CASSRQGRGTDTQYF
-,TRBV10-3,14,CAASMTGGPGEQYF
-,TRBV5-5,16,CASSSFGTAGQETQYF
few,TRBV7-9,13,CASTPGGGETQYF
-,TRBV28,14,CASSPNRRRGPQHF
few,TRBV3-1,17,CASNSPGQVPERTEAFF
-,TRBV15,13,CATKRGGRETQYF
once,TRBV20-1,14,CSARVSALPTEAFF
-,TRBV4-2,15,CASSQDKSRGEKLFF
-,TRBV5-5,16,CASSPHGQGAHYGYTF
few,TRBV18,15,CASSPGTELQETQYF
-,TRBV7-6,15,CASSTRAGGAHEQYF
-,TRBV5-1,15,CASSSQSGVGTEAFF
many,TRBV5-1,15,CASSIAGGSYNEQFF
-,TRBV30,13,CAWRQGADQPQHF
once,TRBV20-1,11,CSATGPGEQFF
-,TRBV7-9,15,CASSLWTQGNTEAFF
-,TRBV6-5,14,CASSYSGGEAYEHF
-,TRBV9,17,CASSVSPWGGMDYGYTF
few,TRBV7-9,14,CASSWREGLDIQYF
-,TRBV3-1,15,CASSDKGQGNTEAFF
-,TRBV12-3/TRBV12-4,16,CARSLSPSRDSNEQFF
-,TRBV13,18,CASSLEGLAGERGYEQYF
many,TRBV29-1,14,CSVDAGQGANEQYF
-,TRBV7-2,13,CASSLDPGSAIYF
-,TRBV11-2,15,CASSLTGTRDTEAFF
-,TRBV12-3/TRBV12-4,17,CASSLSYPAGQYNEQFF
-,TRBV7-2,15,CASSQRGPPYNEQFF
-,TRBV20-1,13,CSAPGARDTEAFF
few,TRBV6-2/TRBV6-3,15,CASSWDRAGRQPQHF
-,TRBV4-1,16,CASSQDGVGDSYGYTF
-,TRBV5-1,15,CASSPGQGSLHEQFF
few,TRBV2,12,CASRIRANEQFF
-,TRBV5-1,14,CASSLDLAGAGQFF
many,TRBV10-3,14,CASKGDSGANVLTF
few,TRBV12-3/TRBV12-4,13,CASSLEGRAEAFF
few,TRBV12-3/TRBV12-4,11,CASSTGPKQFF
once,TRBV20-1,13,CGASGTDNNEQFF
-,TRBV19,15,CTSSMIQGLSYGYTF
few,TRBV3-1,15,CASSQGTGTNTEAFF
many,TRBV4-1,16,CASSQGPGTNQETQYF
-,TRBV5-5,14,CASSLADGNRPQHF